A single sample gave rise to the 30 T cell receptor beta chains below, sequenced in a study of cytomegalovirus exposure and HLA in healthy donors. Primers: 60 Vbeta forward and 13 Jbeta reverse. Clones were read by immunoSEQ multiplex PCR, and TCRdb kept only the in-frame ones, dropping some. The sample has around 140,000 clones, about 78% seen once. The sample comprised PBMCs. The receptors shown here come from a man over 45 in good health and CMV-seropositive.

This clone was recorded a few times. Here the CDR3 reads CASSRRTGMNTEAFF. In nucleotides, the CDR3 is TGTGCCAGCAGTCGAAGGACAGGGATGAACACTGAAGCTTTCTTT. The chain combines TRBV6-5 with TRBJ1-1; 8 bases line up with TRBD1. The germline V gene encodes CDR1 MNHEY and CDR2 SVGAGI. The junction had 5 bases not matched to a gene; V was cut back by 5 bases and J by 0 bases. The CDR3 has 15 residues.

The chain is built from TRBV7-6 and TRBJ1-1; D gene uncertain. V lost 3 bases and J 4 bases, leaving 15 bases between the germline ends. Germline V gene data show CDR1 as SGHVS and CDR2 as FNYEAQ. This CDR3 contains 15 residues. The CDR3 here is CASSLVSPVGTEAFF. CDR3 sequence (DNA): TGTGCCAGCAGCTTGGTTTCGCCGGTTGGCACTGAAGCTTTCTTT.

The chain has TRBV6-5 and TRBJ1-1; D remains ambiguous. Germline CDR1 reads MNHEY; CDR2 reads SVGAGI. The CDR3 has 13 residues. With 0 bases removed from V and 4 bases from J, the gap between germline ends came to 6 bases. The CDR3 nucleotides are TGTGCCAGCAGTTACTCGTCATCCACTGAAGCTTTCTTT. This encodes CASSYSSSTEAFF.

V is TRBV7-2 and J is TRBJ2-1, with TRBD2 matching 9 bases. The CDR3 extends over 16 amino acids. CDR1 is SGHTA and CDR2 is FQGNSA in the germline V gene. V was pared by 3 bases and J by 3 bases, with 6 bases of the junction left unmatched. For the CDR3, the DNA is TGTGCCAGCAGCTTGAAATTTAGCGGGGGCTACAATGAGCAGTTCTTC. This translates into CASSLKFSGGYNEQFF.

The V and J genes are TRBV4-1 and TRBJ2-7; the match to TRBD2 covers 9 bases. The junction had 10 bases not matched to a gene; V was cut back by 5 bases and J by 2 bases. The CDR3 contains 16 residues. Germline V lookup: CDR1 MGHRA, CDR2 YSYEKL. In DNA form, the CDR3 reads TGCGCCAGCAGCAAAGGGGGAGCGGGGGGTACCTACGAGCAGTACTTC. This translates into CASSKGGAGGTYEQYF.

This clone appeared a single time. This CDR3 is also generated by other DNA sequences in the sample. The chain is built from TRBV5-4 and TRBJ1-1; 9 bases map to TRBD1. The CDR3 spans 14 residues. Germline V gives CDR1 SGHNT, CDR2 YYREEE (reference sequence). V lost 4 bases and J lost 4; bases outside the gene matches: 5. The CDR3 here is CASSLQGAPTEAFF. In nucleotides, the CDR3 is TGTGCCAGCAGCCTACAGGGGGCGCCCACTGAAGCTTTCTTT. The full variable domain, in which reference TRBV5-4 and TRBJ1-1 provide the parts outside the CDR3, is ETGVTQSPTHLIKTRGQQVTLRCSSQSGHNTVSWYQQALGQGPQFIFQYYREEENGRGNFPPRFSGLQFPNYSSELNVNALELDDSALYLCASSLQGAPTEAFFGQGTRLTVV.

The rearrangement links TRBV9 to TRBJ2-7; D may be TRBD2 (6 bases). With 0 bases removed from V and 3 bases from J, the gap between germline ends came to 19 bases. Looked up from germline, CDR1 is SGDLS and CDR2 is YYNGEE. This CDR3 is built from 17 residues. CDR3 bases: TGTGCCAGCAGCGTAGGAGCTGGGCGGGGTGTTCGCTACGAGCAGTACTTC. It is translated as CASSVGAGRGVRYEQYF. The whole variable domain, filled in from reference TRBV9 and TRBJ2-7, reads DSGVTQTPKHLITATGQRVTLRCSPRSGDLSVYWYQQSLDQGLQFLIQYYNGEERAKGNILERFSAQQFPDLHSELNLSSLELGDSALYFCASSVGAGRGVRYEQYFGPGTRLTVT.

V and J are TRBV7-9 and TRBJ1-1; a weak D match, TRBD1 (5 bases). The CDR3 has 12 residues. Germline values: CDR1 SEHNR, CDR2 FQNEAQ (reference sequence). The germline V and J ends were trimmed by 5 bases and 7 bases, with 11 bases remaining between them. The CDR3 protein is CASSPDKLEAFF. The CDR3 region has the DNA TGTGCCAGCAGCCCGGACAAGCTTGAAGCTTTCTTT.

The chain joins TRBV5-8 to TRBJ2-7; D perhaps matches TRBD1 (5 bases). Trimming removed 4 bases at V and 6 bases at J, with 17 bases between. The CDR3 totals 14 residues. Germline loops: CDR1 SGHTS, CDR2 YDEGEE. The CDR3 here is CASSPPQFRGEQYF. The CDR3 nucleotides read TGTGCCAGCAGCCCGCCCCAATTTAGGGGCGAGCAGTACTTC.

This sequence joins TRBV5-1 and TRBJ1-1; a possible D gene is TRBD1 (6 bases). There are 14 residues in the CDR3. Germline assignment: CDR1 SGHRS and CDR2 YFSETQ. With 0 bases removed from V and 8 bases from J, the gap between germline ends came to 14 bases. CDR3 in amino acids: CASSLAFADREAFF. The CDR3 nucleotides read TGCGCCAGCAGCTTGGCCTTCGCGGACAGAGAAGCTTTCTTT.

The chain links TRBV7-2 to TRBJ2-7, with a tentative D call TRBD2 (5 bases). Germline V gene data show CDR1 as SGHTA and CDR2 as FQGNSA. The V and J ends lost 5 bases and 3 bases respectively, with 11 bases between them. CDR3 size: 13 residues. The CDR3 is CASSAARDYEQYF. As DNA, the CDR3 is TGTGCCAGCAGCGCGGCCCGGGACTACGAGCAGTACTTC.

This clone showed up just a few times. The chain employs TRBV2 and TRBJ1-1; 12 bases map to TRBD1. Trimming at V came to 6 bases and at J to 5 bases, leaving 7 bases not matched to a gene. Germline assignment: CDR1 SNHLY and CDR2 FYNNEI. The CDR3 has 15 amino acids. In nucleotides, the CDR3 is TGTGCCAGCAGGGGGGACAGGGGGCGTGGGACTGAAGCTTTCTTT. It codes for CASRGDRGRGTEAFF.

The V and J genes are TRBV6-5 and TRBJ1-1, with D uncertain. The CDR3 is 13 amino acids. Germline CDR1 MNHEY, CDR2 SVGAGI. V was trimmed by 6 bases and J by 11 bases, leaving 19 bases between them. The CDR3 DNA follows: TGTGCCAGCAGAGACCGCGTCGGGGTAGGGGCTTTCTTT. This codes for CASRDRVGVGAFF.

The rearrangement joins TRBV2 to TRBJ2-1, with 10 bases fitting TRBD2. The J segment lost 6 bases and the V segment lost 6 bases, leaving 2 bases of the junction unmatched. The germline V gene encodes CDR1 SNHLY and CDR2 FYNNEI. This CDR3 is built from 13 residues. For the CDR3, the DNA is TGTGCCAGCAGGGCTAGCGGGAGCAATGAGCAGTTCTTC. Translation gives CASRASGSNEQFF. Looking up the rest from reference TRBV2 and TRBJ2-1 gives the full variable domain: EPEVTQTPSHQVTQMGQEVILRCVPISNHLYFYWYRQILGQKVEFLVSFYNNEISEKSEIFDDQFSVERPDGSNFTLKIRSTKLEDSAMYFCASRASGSNEQFFGPGTRLTVL.

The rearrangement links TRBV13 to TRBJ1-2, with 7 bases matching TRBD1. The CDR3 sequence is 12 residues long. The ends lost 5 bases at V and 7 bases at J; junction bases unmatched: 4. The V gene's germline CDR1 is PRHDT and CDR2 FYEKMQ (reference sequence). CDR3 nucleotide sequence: TGTGCCAGCAGCGTAACAGGGGTTGGCTACACCTTC. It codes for CASSVTGVGYTF.

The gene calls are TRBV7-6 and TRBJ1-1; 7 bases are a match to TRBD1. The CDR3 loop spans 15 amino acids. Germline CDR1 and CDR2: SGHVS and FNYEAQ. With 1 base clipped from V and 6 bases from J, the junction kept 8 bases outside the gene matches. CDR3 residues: CASSLGDSWAAEAFF. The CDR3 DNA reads TGTGCCAGCAGCTTAGGGGACAGCTGGGCCGCTGAAGCTTTCTTT.

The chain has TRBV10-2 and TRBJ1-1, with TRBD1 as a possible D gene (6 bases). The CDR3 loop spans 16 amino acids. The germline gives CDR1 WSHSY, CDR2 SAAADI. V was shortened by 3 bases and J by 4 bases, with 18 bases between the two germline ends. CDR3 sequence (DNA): TGCGCCAGCAGTGAAGGGGGACCCAGGGTTTTCACTGAAGCTTTCTTT. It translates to CASSEGGPRVFTEAFF.

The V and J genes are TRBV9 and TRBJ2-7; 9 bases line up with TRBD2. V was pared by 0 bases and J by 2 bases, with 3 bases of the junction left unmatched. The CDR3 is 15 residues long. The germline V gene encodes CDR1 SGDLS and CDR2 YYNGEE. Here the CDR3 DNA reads TGTGCCAGCAGCGTAGGGGGCGGGGGGGCCTACGAGCAGTACTTC. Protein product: CASSVGGGGAYEQYF.

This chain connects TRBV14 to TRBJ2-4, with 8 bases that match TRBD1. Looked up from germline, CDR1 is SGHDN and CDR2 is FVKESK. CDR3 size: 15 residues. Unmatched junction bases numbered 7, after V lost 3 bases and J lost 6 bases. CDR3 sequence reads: CASSQPTGGLNIQYF. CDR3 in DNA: TGTGCCAGCAGCCAGCCAACAGGGGGTTTAAACATTCAGTACTTC. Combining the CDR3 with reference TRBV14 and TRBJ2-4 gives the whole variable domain EAGVTQFPSHSVIEKGQTVTLRCDPISGHDNLYWYRRVMGKEIKFLLHFVKESKQDESGMPNNRFLAERTGGTYSTLKVQPAELEDSGVYFCASSQPTGGLNIQYFGAGTRLSVL.

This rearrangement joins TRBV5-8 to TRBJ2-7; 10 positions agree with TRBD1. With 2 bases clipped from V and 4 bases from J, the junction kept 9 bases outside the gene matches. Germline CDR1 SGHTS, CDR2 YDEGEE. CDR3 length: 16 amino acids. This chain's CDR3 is CASSLSSGTGEYEQYF. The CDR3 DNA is TGTGCCAGCAGCTTATCTTCTGGGACAGGGGAATACGAGCAGTACTTC.

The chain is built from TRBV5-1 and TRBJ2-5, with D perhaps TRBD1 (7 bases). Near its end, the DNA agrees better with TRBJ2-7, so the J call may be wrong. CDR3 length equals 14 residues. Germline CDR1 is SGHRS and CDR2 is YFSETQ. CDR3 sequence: CASSSRQGLYEQYF. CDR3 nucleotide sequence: TGCGCCAGCAGCTCCCGACAGGGACTCTACGAGCAGTACTTC.

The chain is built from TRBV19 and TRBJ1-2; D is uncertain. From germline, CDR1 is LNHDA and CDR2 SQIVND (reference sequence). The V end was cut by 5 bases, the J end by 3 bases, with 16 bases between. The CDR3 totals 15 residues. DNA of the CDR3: TGTGCCAGTAGTCCAGCGTCGGAGAGAGACTATGGCTACACCTTC. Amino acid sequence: CASSPASERDYGYTF.

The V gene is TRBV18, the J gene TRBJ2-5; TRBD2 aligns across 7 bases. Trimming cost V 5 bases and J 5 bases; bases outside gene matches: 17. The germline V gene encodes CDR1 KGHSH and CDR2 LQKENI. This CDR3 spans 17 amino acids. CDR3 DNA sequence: TGTGCCAGCTCAGAGGTAGCGGGTCAGAGGTACAAGGAGACCCAGTACTTC. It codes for CASSEVAGQRYKETQYF.

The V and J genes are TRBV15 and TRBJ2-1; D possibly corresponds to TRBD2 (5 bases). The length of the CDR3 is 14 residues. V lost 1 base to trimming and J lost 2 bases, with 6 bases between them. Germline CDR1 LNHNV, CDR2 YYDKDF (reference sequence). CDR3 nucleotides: TGTGCCACCAGCAGAGCCGGGACCTACAATGAGCAGTTCTTC. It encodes CATSRAGTYNEQFF.

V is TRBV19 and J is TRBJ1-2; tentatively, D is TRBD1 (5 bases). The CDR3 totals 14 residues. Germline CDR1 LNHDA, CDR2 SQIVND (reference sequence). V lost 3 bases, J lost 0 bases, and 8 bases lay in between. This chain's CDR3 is CASSMGRANYGYTF. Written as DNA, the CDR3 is TGTGCCAGTAGTATGGGCAGGGCTAACTATGGCTACACCTTC. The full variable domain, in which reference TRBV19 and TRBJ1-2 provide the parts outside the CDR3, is DGGITQSPKYLFRKEGQNVTLSCEQNLNHDAMYWYRQDPGQGLRLIYYSQIVNDFQKGDIAEGYSVSREKKESFPLTVTSAQKNPTAFYLCASSMGRANYGYTFGSGTRLTVV.

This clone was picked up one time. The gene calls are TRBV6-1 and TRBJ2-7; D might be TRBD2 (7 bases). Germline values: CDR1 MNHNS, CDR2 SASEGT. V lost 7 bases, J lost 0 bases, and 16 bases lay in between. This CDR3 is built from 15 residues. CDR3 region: CASTQRGGSSYEQYF. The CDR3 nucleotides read TGTGCCAGCACCCAGAGGGGGGGGAGCTCCTACGAGCAGTACTTC.

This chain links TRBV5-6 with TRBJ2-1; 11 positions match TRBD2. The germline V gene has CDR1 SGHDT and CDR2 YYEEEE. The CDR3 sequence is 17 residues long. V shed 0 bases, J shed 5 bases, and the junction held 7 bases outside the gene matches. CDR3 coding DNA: TGTGCCAGCAGCTTGGCCGGGACTAGCGGACACCACAATGAGCAGTTCTTC. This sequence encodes CASSLAGTSGHHNEQFF.

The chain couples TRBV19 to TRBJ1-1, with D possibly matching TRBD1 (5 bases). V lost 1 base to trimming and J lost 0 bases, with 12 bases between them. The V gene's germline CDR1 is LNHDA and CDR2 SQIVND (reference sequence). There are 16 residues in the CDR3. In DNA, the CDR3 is TGTGCCAGTAGTATAGTGGCAGGGCCGCTGAACACTGAAGCTTTCTTT. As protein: CASSIVAGPLNTEAFF.

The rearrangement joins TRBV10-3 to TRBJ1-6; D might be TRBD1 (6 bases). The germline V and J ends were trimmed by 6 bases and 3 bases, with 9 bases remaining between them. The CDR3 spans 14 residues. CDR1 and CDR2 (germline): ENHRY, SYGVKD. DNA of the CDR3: TGTGCCATCAGCAGGACAGACTATAATTCACCCCTCCACTTT. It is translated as CAISRTDYNSPLHF.

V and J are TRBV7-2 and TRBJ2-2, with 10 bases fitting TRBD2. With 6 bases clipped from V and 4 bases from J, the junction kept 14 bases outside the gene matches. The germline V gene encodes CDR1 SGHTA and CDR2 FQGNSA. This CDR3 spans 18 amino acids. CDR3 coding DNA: TGTGCCAGCAGTTCAACGTCCCTAGCGGGAGCGGGCACCGGGGAGCTGTTTTTT. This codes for CASSSTSLAGAGTGELFF.